One sample yielded the 5 T cell receptor beta chains listed below, sequenced in a study of blood T cells in healthy people across ages. The second PCR ran roughly 6 to 11 cycles with a sample-barcoded 5' primer and J-beta primers. TCRdb re-called the 5' RACE reads through MiXCR, storing one row per CDR3 protein. The sample includes 1.5 million to 2 million distinct CDR3 sequences, 49% of them seen just once. The sample consisted of blood. These TCRs come from a woman in her forties in good health.

This clonotype appeared once. This rearrangement joins TRBV5-1 to TRBJ2-4; D might be TRBD1 (5 bases). Per germline, CDR1 SGHRS and CDR2 YFSETQ. CDR3 size: 15 residues. Trimming cost V 0 bases and J 6 bases, with 13 bases left between them. The DNA for the CDR3 is TGCGCCAGCAGCTTGGCTGCAGGGCAGGGAAACATTCAGTACTTC. This gives the protein CASSLAAGQGNIQYF.

A few counts support this clonotype. The rearrangement joins TRBV25-1 to TRBJ1-5; tentative D call: TRBD1 (5 bases). Looked up from germline, CDR1 is MGHDK and CDR2 is SYGVNS. Trimming shortened V by 2 bases and J by 1 base, and 12 bases separated the two germline ends. The CDR3 covers 16 residues. The CDR3 DNA sequence: TGTGCCAGCAGTGAAGGGAGAGGGGCCAGCAATCAGCCCCAGCATTTT. Its protein product is CASSEGRGASNQPQHF.

This chain links TRBV4-1 with TRBJ2-4; unclear D gene. CDR1 is MGHRA and CDR2 is YSYEKL in the germline V gene. The V and J ends lost 4 bases and 0 bases respectively, with 7 bases between them. The CDR3 is made up of 14 amino acids. CDR3 in amino acids: CASSLTSAKNIQYF. For the CDR3, the DNA is TGCGCCAGCAGCCTCACTTCAGCCAAAAACATTCAGTACTTC.

The chain is built from TRBV7-8 and TRBJ2-7; weak D call: TRBD2 (6 bases). Trimming took 5 bases from V and 4 from J, leaving 15 bases between them. The CDR3 is made up of 14 amino acids. Germline CDR1 and CDR2: SGHVS and FQNEAQ. This CDR3 reads CASSTLGLDYEQYF. For the CDR3, the DNA is TGTGCCAGCAGCACCCTGGGACTCGATTACGAGCAGTACTTC.

V usage is TRBV29-1 and J usage is TRBJ1-2; 11 nucleotides agree with TRBD1. The CDR3 runs 14 residues. V gave up 4 bases and J gave up 4 bases; unmatched junction bases: 5. Per germline, CDR1 SQVTM and CDR2 ANQGSEA. The CDR3 spells CSVVDRGLGYGYTF. The CDR3, as DNA: TGCAGCGTTGTGGACAGGGGGCTGGGCTATGGCTACACCTTC.